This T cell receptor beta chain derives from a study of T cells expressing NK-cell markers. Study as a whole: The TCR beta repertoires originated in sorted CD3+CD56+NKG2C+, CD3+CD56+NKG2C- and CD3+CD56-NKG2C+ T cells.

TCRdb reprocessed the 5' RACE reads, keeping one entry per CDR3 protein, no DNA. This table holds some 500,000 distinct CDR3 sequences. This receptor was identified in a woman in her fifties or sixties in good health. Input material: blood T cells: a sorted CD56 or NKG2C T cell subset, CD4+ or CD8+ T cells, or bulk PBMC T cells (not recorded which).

The CDR3 is CSARDGDQGEKLFF. The genes are TRBV20-1 and TRBJ1-4; absent DNA, TCRdb's TRBD1 call cannot be checked. This CDR3 spans 14 amino acids. Germline values: CDR1 DFQATT, CDR2 SNEGSKA (reference sequence).